A selection of T cell receptor beta chains follows, all from one sample in a study of cytomegalovirus exposure and HLA in healthy donors. Profiled with immunoSEQ multiplex PCR; TCRdb holds only in-frame clones, not every one. The table includes fewer than 120,000 clones, over 60% detected once. The sample consisted of PBMCs. The receptors were gathered from a woman aged 55-69 years in good health and CMV-seropositive. Both conserved end residues are part of each CDR3.

cdr3_length,v_call,cdr3_aa
13,TRBV29-1,CSVGQGLYYEQYF
20,TRBV27,CASIPGALLIDNKRNQPQHF
18,TRBV2,CASSEWSGLLGSTDTQYF
15,TRBV7-8,CASSPGGAGKEKLFF
15,TRBV7-8,CASSPPGQISTVAFF
11,TRBV28,CATRGDTEQYF
14,TRBV25-1,CASSELATHNEQFF
15,TRBV7-9,CASSPRDSRQETQYF
15,TRBV11-1,CASSTPQSGDTEAFF
15,TRBV5-5,CASSLSSGMTDTQYF
15,TRBV28,CASSLGTGEDYGYTF
16,TRBV28,CASSPSGTGDLNTQYF
17,TRBV15,CATSRDLLTGLRDEQFF
14,TRBV7-9,CASSSPQAPYGYTF
17,TRBV5-1,CASSLGTSGSQYNEQFF
15,TRBV7-9,CSSSSRREGTYEQYF
15,TRBV5-6,CASSLKGRSGNTIYF
15,TRBV21-1,CASSKNNRGAYEQYF
15,TRBV6-1,CASSLAGTRTDTQYF
14,TRBV28,CASSRTARTEEAFF
13,TRBV28,CAVEDAGGSGYTF
24,TRBV28,CASSLSYPGVKVPDTDRVQETQYF
14,TRBV7-9,CASSLDAGPYGYTF
14,TRBV7-9,CASSLHRAITEAFF
16,TRBV7-6,CASSLPPRSGKETQYF
14,TRBV10-3,CAISAGTGNYEQYF